Each of the 24 T cell receptor beta chains below was sequenced from the same sample in a study of metastatic and nonmetastatic thyroid tumors (TCRdb year 2020). None of the patients had been given any treatment before thyroid surgery. Receptors were amplified or captured by PCR. Reads for this sample came from an Illumina HiSeq 4000. TCRdb cleaned the public reads at Q25 with fastp, built clones with MiXCR and kept in-frame beta chains. This sample holds tens of thousands of clones; more than 15% were observed only once. The ten largest clones take up approximately 2.9% of the sample. The sequenced material came from adjacent normal tissue. The receptor set was obtained from a male donor with papillary thyroid cancer or a benign thyroid nodule (not recorded which). Some clones in this sample may be carry-over from other donors' samples.

V usage is TRBV15 and J usage is TRBJ1-5; perhaps TRBD1 as D (5 bases). Trimming took 2 bases from V and 4 from J, leaving 21 bases between them. This CDR3 has 18 residues. Germline assignment: CDR1 LNHNV and CDR2 YYDKDF (reference sequence). The CDR3 DNA reads as TGTGCCACCAGCAGAAGTGAAGGGACGGTCCAGCGTAATCAGCCCCAGCATTTT. Encoded protein: CATSRSEGTVQRNQPQHF. The complete variable domain, with remaining parts taken from reference TRBV15 and TRBJ1-5, reads DAMVIQNPRYQVTQFGKPVTLSCSQTLNHNVMYWYQQKSSQAPKLLFHYYDKDFNNEADTPDNFQSRRPNTSFCFLDIRSPGLGDTAMYLCATSRSEGTVQRNQPQHFGDGTRLSIL.

This clone was observed at least ten times. A much larger clone sits a single nucleotide away, making a read error possible. The rearrangement joins TRBV30 to TRBJ2-5; 9 nucleotides align to TRBD2. V lost 3 bases and J lost 4; bases outside the gene matches: 6. The CDR3 contains 14 residues. Germline V CDR1 and CDR2: GTSNPN, SVGIG (reference sequence). The CDR3: CAWRASGIRETQYF. The CDR3 DNA is TGTGCCTGGAGGGCTAGCGGGATACGAGAGACCCAGTACTTC.

The sample holds many counts of this clone. V gene TRBV30 combines with J gene TRBJ2-5, with no clear D. Per the germline V gene, CDR1 is GTSNPN and CDR2 is SVGIG (reference sequence). The CDR3 is made up of 12 amino acids. V lost 4 bases to trimming and J lost 4 bases, with 10 bases between them. CDR3 sequence reads: CAWTHGRETQYF. The CDR3 DNA sequence: TGTGCCTGGACACATGGGCGAGAGACCCAGTACTTC.

This clone has at least ten counts. J is TRBJ2-3 and V is TRBV10-3; 13 bases are a match to TRBD2. The CDR3 sequence is 19 residues long. V lost 1 base to trimming and J lost 4 bases; unmatched junction nucleotides: 11. The germline CDR1 and CDR2 sequences are ENHRY and SYGVKD. The CDR3, as DNA: TGTGCCATCAGTGAGTTCCCTGGACTAGCGGGAGCCGTTCCAGATACGCAGTATTTT. Translation: CAISEFPGLAGAVPDTQYF.

This clone was recorded many times. The chain combines TRBV2 with TRBJ2-5; D is perhaps TRBD1 or TRBD2 (6 bases each). Germline CDR1 reads SNHLY; CDR2 reads FYNNEI. CDR3 length: 15 residues. Trimming stripped 7 bases from V and 1 base from J, with 16 bases between. DNA for the CDR3: TGTGCCAGCAACCGCAGGGGAGGCCCCCAAGAGACCCAGTACTTC. Translating gives CASNRRGGPQETQYF.

The table lists this clone with a few counts. Since a much larger clone is just one base distant, this may be a read error. This chain's CDR3 is CTSSPERTGGIQYF. The CDR3 coding sequence is TGTACCAGCAGCCCCGAACGGACGGGCGGCATTCAGTACTTC. This chain connects TRBV7-8 to TRBJ2-5; D is ambiguous. With the DNA end fitting TRBJ2-4 better, the J assignment may be wrong. The CDR3 extends over 14 amino acids. Germline lookup yields CDR1 SGHVS and CDR2 FQNEAQ.

This clone was observed many times. The V call is TRBV20-1, the J call TRBJ2-1, with D perhaps TRBD1 or TRBD2 (5 bases each). The CDR3 is 14 amino acids. Germline lookup yields CDR1 DFQATT and CDR2 SNEGSKA (reference sequence). V lost 5 bases to trimming and J lost 5 bases, with 16 bases between them. In nucleotides, the CDR3 is TGCAGTGCTCCGGGACCCCAACCAGACAATGAGCAGTTCTTC. Its protein product is CSAPGPQPDNEQFF.

Concerning this clone: A single base separates this from a much larger clone, so it may be a read error. The sample holds other DNA sequences that translate to the same CDR3. The chain recombines TRBV15 with TRBJ1-5; D is unclear. Germline V gives CDR1 LNHNV, CDR2 YYDKDF (reference sequence). The CDR3 extends over 16 amino acids. Trimming pared 0 bases from V and 10 bases from J, leaving 19 bases between. CDR3 nucleotide sequence: TGTGCCACCAGCAGAGATGCAAGCCCGTACAATCGTCCCCAGCATTTT. Translation gives CATSRDASPYNRPQHF. Complete variable domain (other parts from reference TRBV15 and TRBJ1-5): DAMVIQNPRYQVTQFGKPVTLSCSQTLNHNVMYWYQQKSSQAPKLLFHYYDKDFNNEADTPDNFQSRRPNTSFCFLDIRSPGLGDTAMYLCATSRDASPYNRPQHFGDGTRLSIL.

The table lists this clone with a count of one. V and J are TRBV20-1 and TRBJ2-7; possibly TRBD1 or TRBD2 for D (5 bases each). The V gene's germline CDR1 is DFQATT and CDR2 SNEGSKA (reference sequence). The CDR3 covers 10 residues. The V and J ends lost 8 bases and 12 bases respectively, with 17 bases between them. CDR3 loop: CSSKGPVAYF. Written as DNA, the CDR3 is TGCAGTTCTAAGGGACCGGTGGCGTACTTC.

This clone came up many times. The V gene is TRBV4-1, the J gene TRBJ2-1; no firm D call. With 0 bases removed from V and 1 base from J, the gap between germline ends came to 10 bases. Germline CDR1 and CDR2: MGHRA and YSYEKL. The CDR3 is 16 amino acids. The CDR3 nucleotides are TGCGCCAGCAGCCAAGAGTCCTGGGAATCCTACAATGAGCAGTTCTTC. It codes for CASSQESWESYNEQFF.

This clone was seen at least ten times. The chain joins TRBV11-3 to TRBJ1-4; TRBD1 matches 7 bases. Germline CDR1 SGHNT, CDR2 YENEEA. V dropped 5 bases and J dropped 5; count of bases not matched to a gene: 11. The CDR3 has 16 amino acids. This chain's CDR3 is CASSGFLGTANEKLFF. The CDR3 DNA reads as TGTGCCAGCAGCGGATTTCTCGGGACAGCAAATGAAAAACTGTTTTTT.

This clone was seen ten or more times. V usage is TRBV6-2 or TRBV6-3 and J usage is TRBJ2-7, with TRBD1 matching over 9 bases. Germline CDR1 is MNHEY and CDR2 is SVGEGT. CDR3 size: 13 residues. Trimming took 4 bases from V and 6 from J; bases not matched to a gene: 4. CDR3 amino acids: CASSFGTGSEQYF. The CDR3 coding sequence is TGTGCCAGCAGTTTTGGGACAGGGTCCGAGCAGTACTTC.

This clone has a count of ten or more. This rearrangement joins TRBV5-6 to TRBJ2-2, with a weak D call TRBD2 (6 bases). Between the trimmed V and J ends, which lost 6 bases and 8 bases, there was a span of 23 bases. The germline CDR1 and CDR2 sequences are SGHDT and YYEEEE. This CDR3 contains 16 residues. CDR3 sequence: CASTLFRVRGTGELFF. CDR3 DNA: TGTGCCAGCACCCTCTTCAGGGTGAGAGGGACTGGGGAGCTGTTTTTT.

Details on this clone: Relative to the germline gene, one junction end is altered; a read error may explain this. The chain couples TRBV25-1 to TRBJ2-7, with a weak D call TRBD1 (5 bases). Germline V gene data show CDR1 as MGHDK and CDR2 as SYGVNS. The CDR3 length is 16 residues. CDR3 sequence: CASSESGITGANFLTF. CDR3 in DNA: TGTGCCAGCAGCGAATCTGGTATCACTGGGGCCAACTTCCTTACTTTC.

This clone was counted only a few times. A much more abundant neighbour one base away suggests this may be a read error. The chain carries TRBV6-2 or TRBV6-3 and TRBJ2-7; no definite D call. V lost 5 bases and J 3 bases, leaving 11 bases between the germline ends. CDR3 length: 13 residues. CDR1 and CDR2 from the germline V gene are MNHEY and SVGEGT. This CDR3 reads CASSPTSHYEQYF. DNA for the CDR3: TGTGCCAGCAGTCCGACATCCCACTACGAGCAGTACTTC.

The V gene is TRBV18, the J gene TRBJ1-6, with no clear D. The CDR3 totals 14 residues. Deletions cut 5 bases from V and 9 bases from J, with 14 bases between. Per the germline V gene, CDR1 is KGHSH and CDR2 is LQKENI. The CDR3 DNA follows: TGTGCCAGCTCAGTGTCACAGAGTGGTTCACCCCTCCACTTT. As protein: CASSVSQSGSPLHF. Drawing the rest from reference TRBV18 and TRBJ1-6, the complete variable domain is NAGVMQNPRHLVRRRGQEARLRCSPMKGHSHVYWYRQLPEEGLKFMVYLQKENIIDESGMPKERFSAEFPKEGPSILRIQQVVRGDSAAYFCASSVSQSGSPLHFGNGTRLTVT.

V is TRBV27 and J is TRBJ2-1; unclear D gene. This CDR3 has 13 amino acids. V lost 2 bases and J 5 bases, leaving 7 bases between the germline ends. From germline, CDR1 is MNHEY and CDR2 SMNVEV (reference sequence). CDR3 region: CASSLGEHNEQFF. The CDR3 DNA reads TGTGCCAGCAGTTTAGGAGAACACAATGAGCAGTTCTTC.

This clone was counted many times. The rearrangement uses TRBV24-1 and TRBJ2-3; D is perhaps TRBD2 (5 bases). The CDR3 loop spans 11 amino acids. The V end lost 11 bases, the J end lost 6 bases, and 11 bases lay between the germline ends. CDR1 and CDR2 (germline): KGHDR, SFDVKD. CDR3 protein: CAIREGDTQYF. CDR3 DNA: TGTGCCATCCGAGAGGGTGATACGCAGTATTTT.

This clone was seen once. The gene calls are TRBV9 and TRBJ2-3; TRBD2 is a possible D gene (5 bases). The CDR3 contains 15 residues. Germline assignment: CDR1 SGDLS and CDR2 YYNGEE. V was pared by 2 bases and J by 1 base, with 11 bases between. In nucleotides, the CDR3 is TGTGCCAGCAGCGTGCCCCTCGGGGGCACAGATACGCAGTATTTT. Protein: CASSVPLGGTDTQYF.

This clone occurred many times. The V and J genes are TRBV20-1 and TRBJ1-5; D is uncertain. V was clipped by 0 bases and J by 11 bases, with 17 bases between them. CDR3 length: 14 amino acids. Germline V gene lookup returns CDR1 DFQATT and CDR2 SNEGSKA (reference sequence). The CDR3 DNA follows: TGCAGTGCTAGAGATCTTGCCAAAACGCATTCCCAGCATTTT. This encodes CSARDLAKTHSQHF.

By its share, this clone is medium-sized (0.01 to 0.1%). The chain recombines TRBV6-5 with TRBJ2-1; the match to TRBD2 covers 12 bases. With V trimmed by 3 bases and J by 5 bases, 5 bases remained unmatched. This CDR3 has 16 amino acids. Germline values: CDR1 MNHEY, CDR2 SVGAGI. For the CDR3, the DNA is TGTGCCAGCAGTTATGGTTGGACTAGCGGGAACAATGAGCAGTTCTTC. Amino acids: CASSYGWTSGNNEQFF.

In its sample, this clone was seen many times. The chain recombines TRBV9 with TRBJ2-4; tentatively, D is TRBD1 (5 bases). There are 14 residues in the CDR3. CDR1 is SGDLS, CDR2 YYNGEE, per germline. With 4 bases removed from V and 8 bases from J, the gap between germline ends came to 16 bases. CDR3 sequence reads: CASSPKSQGYIQYF. The CDR3 DNA reads as TGTGCCAGCAGCCCCAAATCGCAGGGTTACATTCAGTACTTC.

In this sample, this clone turned up many times. Other DNA sequences in the same sample also yield this CDR3. The chain employs TRBV2 and TRBJ1-2, with D perhaps TRBD1 (6 bases). V was cut by 3 bases and J by 8 bases, with 19 bases left in between. Germline lookup yields CDR1 SNHLY and CDR2 FYNNEI. The CDR3 is made up of 15 amino acids. The CDR3 loop is CASSDPLRQAVGYTF. In DNA, the CDR3 is TGTGCCAGCAGTGATCCGCTGCGACAGGCGGTCGGCTACACCTTC.

This clone occurred many times. The V and J genes are TRBV7-6 and TRBJ2-7; TRBD2 matches 7 bases. This CDR3 is 15 amino acids long. Germline CDR1 SGHVS, CDR2 FNYEAQ. V lost 1 base to trimming and J lost 6 bases; unmatched junction nucleotides: 9. The CDR3 loop reads CASSLVAGETSEQYV. CDR3 nucleotide sequence: TGTGCCAGCAGCTTAGTTGCGGGAGAAACTTCCGAGCAGTACGTC.